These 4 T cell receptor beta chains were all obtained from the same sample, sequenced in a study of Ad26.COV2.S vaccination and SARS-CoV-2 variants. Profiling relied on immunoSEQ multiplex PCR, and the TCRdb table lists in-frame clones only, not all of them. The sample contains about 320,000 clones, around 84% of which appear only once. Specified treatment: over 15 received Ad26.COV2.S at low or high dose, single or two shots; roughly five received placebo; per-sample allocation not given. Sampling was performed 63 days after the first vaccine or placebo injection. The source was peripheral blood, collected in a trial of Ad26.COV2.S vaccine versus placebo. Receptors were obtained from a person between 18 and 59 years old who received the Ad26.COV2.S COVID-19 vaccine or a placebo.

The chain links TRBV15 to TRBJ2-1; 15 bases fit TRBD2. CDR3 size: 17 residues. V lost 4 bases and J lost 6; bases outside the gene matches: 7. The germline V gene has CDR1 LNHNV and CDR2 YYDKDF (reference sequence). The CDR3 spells CATSTWTSGGAVNEQFF. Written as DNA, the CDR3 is TGTGCCACCAGCACCTGGACTAGCGGGGGGGCCGTCAATGAGCAGTTCTTC.

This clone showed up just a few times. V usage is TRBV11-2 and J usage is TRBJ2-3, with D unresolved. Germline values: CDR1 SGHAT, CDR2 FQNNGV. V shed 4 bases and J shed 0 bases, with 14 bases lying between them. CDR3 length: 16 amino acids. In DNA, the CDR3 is TGTGCCAGCAGCTCCTACATTTCGATGAGCACAGATACGCAGTATTTT. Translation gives CASSSYISMSTDTQYF.

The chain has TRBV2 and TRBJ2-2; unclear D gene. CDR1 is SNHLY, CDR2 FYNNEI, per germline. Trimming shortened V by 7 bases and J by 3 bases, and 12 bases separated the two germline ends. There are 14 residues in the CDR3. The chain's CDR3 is CASKSGSYTGELFF. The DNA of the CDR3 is TGTGCCAGCAAAAGTGGCAGCTACACCGGGGAGCTGTTTTTT. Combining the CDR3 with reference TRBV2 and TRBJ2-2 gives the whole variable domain EPEVTQTPSHQVTQMGQEVILRCVPISNHLYFYWYRQILGQKVEFLVSFYNNEISEKSEIFDDQFSVERPDGSNFTLKIRSTKLEDSAMYFCASKSGSYTGELFFGEGSRLTVL.

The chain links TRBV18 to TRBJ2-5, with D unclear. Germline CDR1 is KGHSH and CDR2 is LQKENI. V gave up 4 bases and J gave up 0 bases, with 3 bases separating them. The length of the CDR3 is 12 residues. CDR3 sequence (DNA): TGTGCCAGCTCACAGTACCAAGAGACCCAGTACTTC. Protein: CASSQYQETQYF.